A single sample is the source of the 9 T cell receptor beta chains below, sequenced in a study of human T cells and chemical hapten exposure. TCRdb re-called the RACE reads through MiXCR, storing one row per CDR3 protein. The sample shows 35,000 or so distinct CDR3 sequences, about a tenth of them seen only once. Time point meaning: pre-sensitization, week 0. Treatment noted: therapeutic diphenylcyclopropenone sensitization with weekly scalp DPC. Total RNA was isolated from whole blood that had not been fractionated. The input for sequencing was whole blood, taken in connection with sensitization to the hapten diphenylcyclopropenone (DPC). Receptors were obtained from a man in his fifties or sixties with alopecia areata. Some clones in this sample may be carry-over from other donors' samples.

The rearrangement links TRBV11-3 to TRBJ2-1, with TRBD2 matching 9 bases. The V gene end was trimmed by 5 bases and the J gene end by 8 bases; junction bases not matched to a gene: 4. Germline V lookup: CDR1 SGHNT, CDR2 YENEEA. The CDR3 consists of 13 residues. DNA for the CDR3: TGTGCCAGCAGCCTTAGCGGGAGCCATGAGCAGTTCTTC. Translated: CASSLSGSHEQFF. The whole variable domain, remainder taken from reference TRBV11-3 and TRBJ2-1, is EAGVVQSPRYKIIEKKQPVAFWCNPISGHNTLYWYLQNLGQGPELLIRYENEEAVDDSQLPKDRFSAERLKGVDSTLKIQPAELGDSAVYLCASSLSGSHEQFFGPGTRLTVL.

The V gene is TRBV7-2, the J gene TRBJ2-7, with 7 bases aligning to TRBD2. The CDR3 length is 17 residues. J lost 4 bases, V lost 3 bases, and 15 bases had no gene match. The germline V gene encodes CDR1 SGHTA and CDR2 FQGNSA. The CDR3 DNA reads TGTGCCAGCAGCTTTCGGCCTAGCGGTCTTACGGCGTACGAGCAGTACTTC. Translating gives CASSFRPSGLTAYEQYF.

V is TRBV7-8 and J is TRBJ2-7; 9 nucleotides line up with TRBD1. Trimming removed 7 bases from V and 2 bases from J; junction bases left unmatched: 3. The CDR3 covers 13 residues. CDR1 is SGHVS and CDR2 is FQNEAQ in the germline V gene. This CDR3 reads CASTRDRAYEQYF. CDR3 nucleotides: TGTGCCAGCACCCGGGACAGGGCCTACGAGCAGTACTTC.

The chain couples TRBV9 to TRBJ2-7, with 7 bases lining up with TRBD2. V lost 4 bases and J lost 3; bases outside the gene matches: 13. The CDR3 extends over 16 amino acids. CDR1 is SGDLS and CDR2 is YYNGEE in the germline V gene. The CDR3 nucleotides read TGTGCCAGCAGCCCCCGAGGTGGGAGGGATAACTACGAGCAGTACTTC. It encodes CASSPRGGRDNYEQYF.

This clonotype has at least ten counts. J is TRBJ2-1 and V is TRBV5-5; 9 bases map to TRBD1. The V and J ends lost 2 bases and 7 bases, in that order; junction bases with no gene match: 4. Germline-derived CDR1 and CDR2 are SGHKS and YYEKEE (reference sequence). This CDR3 is 14 amino acids long. CDR3: CASSFKDRGNEQFF. The CDR3, as DNA: TGTGCCAGCAGCTTCAAGGACAGGGGAAATGAGCAGTTCTTC.

The rearrangement joins TRBV11-3 to TRBJ2-1; weak D call: TRBD2 (6 bases). The germline V gene has CDR1 SGHNT and CDR2 YENEEA. The CDR3 is 14 amino acids. V lost 1 base to trimming and J lost 4 bases, with 8 bases between them. CDR3 loop: CASSLGRDYNEQFF. DNA of the CDR3: TGTGCCAGCAGCTTAGGGCGGGATTACAATGAGCAGTTCTTC.

There are many counts of this clonotype. The chain links TRBV5-4 to TRBJ2-5; D is ambiguous. Trimming pared 3 bases from V and 3 bases from J, leaving 9 bases between. Germline V gene sequence: CDR1 SGHNT, CDR2 YYREEE (reference sequence). The length of the CDR3 is 13 residues. This CDR3 is CASSSDGKETQYF. The CDR3 bases are TGTGCCAGCAGCTCGGACGGTAAAGAGACCCAGTACTTC. Combining the CDR3 with reference TRBV5-4 and TRBJ2-5 gives the whole variable domain ETGVTQSPTHLIKTRGQQVTLRCSSQSGHNTVSWYQQALGQGPQFIFQYYREEENGRGNFPPRFSGLQFPNYSSELNVNALELDDSALYLCASSSDGKETQYFGPGTRLLVL.

This clonotype was counted at least ten times. The chain links TRBV28 to TRBJ1-5; D is unresolved. Trimming removed 6 bases from V and 7 bases from J, with 10 bases in between. The CDR3 spans 12 residues. CDR1 is MDHEN and CDR2 is SYDVKM in the germline V gene. CDR3 region: CASSTPQQPQHF. The CDR3 coding sequence is TGTGCCAGCAGCACACCACAGCAGCCCCAGCATTTT.

This clonotype came up many times. The chain couples TRBV10-1 to TRBJ2-5; D is undetermined. V was cut by 8 bases and J by 7 bases, with 17 bases left in between. The germline CDR1 and CDR2 sequences are WNHNN and SYGVQD (reference sequence). This CDR3 region has 13 residues. The CDR3 sequence: CASGDPSTGTQYF. In DNA, the CDR3 is TGCGCCAGCGGAGACCCCTCAACGGGGACCCAGTACTTC.